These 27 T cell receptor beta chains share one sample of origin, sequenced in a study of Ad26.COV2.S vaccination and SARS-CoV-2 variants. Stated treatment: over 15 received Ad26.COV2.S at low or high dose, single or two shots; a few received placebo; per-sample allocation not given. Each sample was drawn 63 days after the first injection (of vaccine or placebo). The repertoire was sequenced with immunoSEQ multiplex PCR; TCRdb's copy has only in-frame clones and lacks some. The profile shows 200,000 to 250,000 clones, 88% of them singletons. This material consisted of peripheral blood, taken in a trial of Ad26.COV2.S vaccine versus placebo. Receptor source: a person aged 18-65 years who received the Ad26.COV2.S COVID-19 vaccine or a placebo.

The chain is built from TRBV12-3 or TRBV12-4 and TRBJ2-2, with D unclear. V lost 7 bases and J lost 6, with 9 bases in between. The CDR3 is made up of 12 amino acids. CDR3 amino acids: CASTNGPGELFF. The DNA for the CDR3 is TGTGCCAGCACCAATGGTCCCGGGGAGCTGTTTTTT.

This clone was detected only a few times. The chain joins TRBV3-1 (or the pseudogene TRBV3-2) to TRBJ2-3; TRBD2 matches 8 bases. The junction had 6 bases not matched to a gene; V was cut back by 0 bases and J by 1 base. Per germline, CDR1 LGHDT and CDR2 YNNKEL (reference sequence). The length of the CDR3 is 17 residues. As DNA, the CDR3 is TGTGCCAGCAGCCAAGATTCGGCGCGGGGGGGCACAGATACGCAGTATTTT. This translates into CASSQDSARGGTDTQYF.

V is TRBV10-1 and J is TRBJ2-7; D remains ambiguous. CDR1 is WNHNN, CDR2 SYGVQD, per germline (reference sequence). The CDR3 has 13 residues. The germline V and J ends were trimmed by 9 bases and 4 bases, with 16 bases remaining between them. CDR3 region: CARFGWIFYEQYF. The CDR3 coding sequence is TGCGCCAGGTTTGGATGGATTTTTTACGAGCAGTACTTC.

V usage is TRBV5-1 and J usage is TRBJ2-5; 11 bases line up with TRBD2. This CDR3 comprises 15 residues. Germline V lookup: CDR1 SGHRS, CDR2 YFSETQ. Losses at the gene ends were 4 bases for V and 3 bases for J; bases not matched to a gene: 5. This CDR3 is CASSLTSGSKETQYF. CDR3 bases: TGCGCCAGCAGCCTAACTAGCGGGAGTAAAGAGACCCAGTACTTC.

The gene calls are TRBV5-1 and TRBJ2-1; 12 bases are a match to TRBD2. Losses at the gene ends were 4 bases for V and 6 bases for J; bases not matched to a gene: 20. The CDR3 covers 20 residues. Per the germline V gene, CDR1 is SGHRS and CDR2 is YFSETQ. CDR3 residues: CASSLPLRASGRAWGNEQFF. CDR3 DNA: TGCGCCAGCAGCCTACCCCTCCGAGCTAGCGGGAGGGCCTGGGGCAATGAGCAGTTCTTC.

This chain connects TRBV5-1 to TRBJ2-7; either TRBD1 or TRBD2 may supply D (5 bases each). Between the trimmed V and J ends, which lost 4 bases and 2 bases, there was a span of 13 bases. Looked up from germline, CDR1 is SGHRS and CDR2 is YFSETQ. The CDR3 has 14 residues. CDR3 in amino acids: CASSLRDGTYEQYF. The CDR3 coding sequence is TGCGCCAGCAGCCTACGGGACGGAACCTACGAGCAGTACTTC.

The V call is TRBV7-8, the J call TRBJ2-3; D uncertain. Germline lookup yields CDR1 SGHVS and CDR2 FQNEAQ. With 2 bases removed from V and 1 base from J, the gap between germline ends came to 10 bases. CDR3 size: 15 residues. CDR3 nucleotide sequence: TGTGCCAGCAGCTTAATAGTCGGAGGCACAGATACGCAGTATTTT. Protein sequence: CASSLIVGGTDTQYF.

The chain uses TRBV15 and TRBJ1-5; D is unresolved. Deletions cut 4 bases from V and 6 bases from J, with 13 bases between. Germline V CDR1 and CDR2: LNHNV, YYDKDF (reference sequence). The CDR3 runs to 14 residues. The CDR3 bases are TGTGCCACCAGCACGGATTTGACGGCTCAGCCCCAGCATTTT. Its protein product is CATSTDLTAQPQHF.

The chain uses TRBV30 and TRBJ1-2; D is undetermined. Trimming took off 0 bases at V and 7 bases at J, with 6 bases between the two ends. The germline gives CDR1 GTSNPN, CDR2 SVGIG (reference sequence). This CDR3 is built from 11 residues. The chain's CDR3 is CAWSVGRGYTF. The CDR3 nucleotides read TGTGCCTGGAGTGTAGGGCGTGGCTACACCTTC.

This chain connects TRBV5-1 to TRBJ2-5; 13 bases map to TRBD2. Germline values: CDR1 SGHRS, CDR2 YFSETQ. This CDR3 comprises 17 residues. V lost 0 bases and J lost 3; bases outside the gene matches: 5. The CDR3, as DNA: TGCGCCAGCAGCTTGGGCACGACTAGCGGGGGGAAAGAGACCCAGTACTTC. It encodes CASSLGTTSGGKETQYF. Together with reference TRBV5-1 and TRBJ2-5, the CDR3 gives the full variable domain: KAGVTQTPRYLIKTRGQQVTLSCSPISGHRSVSWYQQTPGQGLQFLFEYFSETQRNKGNFPGRFSGRQFSNSRSEMNVSTLELGDSALYLCASSLGTTSGGKETQYFGPGTRLLVL.

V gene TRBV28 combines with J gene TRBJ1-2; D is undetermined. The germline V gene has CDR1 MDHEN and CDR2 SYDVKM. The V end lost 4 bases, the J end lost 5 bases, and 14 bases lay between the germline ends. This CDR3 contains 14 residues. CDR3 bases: TGTGCCAGCAGTTCCCGGGCGGAGTCTTATGGCTACACCTTC. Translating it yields CASSSRAESYGYTF.

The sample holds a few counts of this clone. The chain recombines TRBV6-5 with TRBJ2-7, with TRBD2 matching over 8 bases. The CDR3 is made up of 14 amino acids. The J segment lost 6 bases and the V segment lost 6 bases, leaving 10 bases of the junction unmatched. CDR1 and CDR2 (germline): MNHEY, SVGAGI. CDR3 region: CASSQRGGLGEQYF. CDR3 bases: TGTGCCAGCAGCCAACGGGGGGGCCTCGGCGAGCAGTACTTC.

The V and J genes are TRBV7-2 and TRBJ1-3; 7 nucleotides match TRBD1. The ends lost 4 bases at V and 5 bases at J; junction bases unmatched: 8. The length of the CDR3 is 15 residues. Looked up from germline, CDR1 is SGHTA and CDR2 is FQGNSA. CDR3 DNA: TGTGCCAGCAGCTCACAGGGACAGAGTCGAAACACCATATATTTT. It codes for CASSSQGQSRNTIYF. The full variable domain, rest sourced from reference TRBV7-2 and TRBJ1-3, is GAGVSQSPSNKVTEKGKDVELRCDPISGHTALYWYRQSLGQGLEFLIYFQGNSAPDKSGLPSDRFSAERTGGSVSTLTIQRTQQEDSAVYLCASSSQGQSRNTIYFGEGSWLTVV.

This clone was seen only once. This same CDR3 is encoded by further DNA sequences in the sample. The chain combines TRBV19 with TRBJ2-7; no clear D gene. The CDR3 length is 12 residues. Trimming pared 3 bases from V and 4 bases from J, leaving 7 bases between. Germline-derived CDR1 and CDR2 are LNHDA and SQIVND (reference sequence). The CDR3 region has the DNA TGTGCCAGTAGTATTGCCGGGTACGAGCAGTACTTC. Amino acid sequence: CASSIAGYEQYF.

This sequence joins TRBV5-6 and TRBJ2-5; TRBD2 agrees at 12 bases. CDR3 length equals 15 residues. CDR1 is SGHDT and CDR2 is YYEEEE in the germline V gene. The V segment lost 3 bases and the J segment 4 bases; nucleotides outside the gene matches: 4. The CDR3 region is CASSYGLAGPETQYF. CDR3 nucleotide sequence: TGTGCCAGCAGCTACGGACTAGCGGGGCCAGAGACCCAGTACTTC. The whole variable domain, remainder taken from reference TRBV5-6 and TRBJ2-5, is DAGVTQSPTHLIKTRGQQVTLRCSPKSGHDTVSWYQQALGQGPQFIFQYYEEEERQRGNFPDRFSGHQFPNYSSELNVNALLLGDSALYLCASSYGLAGPETQYFGPGTRLLVL.

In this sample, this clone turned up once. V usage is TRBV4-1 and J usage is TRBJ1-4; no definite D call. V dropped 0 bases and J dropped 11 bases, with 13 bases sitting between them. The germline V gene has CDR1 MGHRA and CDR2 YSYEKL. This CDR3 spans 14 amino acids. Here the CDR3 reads CASSQEIGGRKLFF. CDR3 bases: TGCGCCAGCAGCCAAGAGATTGGAGGTCGGAAACTGTTTTTT.

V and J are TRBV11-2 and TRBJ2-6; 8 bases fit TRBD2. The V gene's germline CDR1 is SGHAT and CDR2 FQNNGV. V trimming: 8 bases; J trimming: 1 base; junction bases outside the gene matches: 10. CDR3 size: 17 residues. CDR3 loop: CASGSARGGSGANVLTF. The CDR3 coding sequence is TGTGCCAGCGGGTCCGCCCGCGGGGGGTCTGGGGCCAACGTCCTGACTTTC.

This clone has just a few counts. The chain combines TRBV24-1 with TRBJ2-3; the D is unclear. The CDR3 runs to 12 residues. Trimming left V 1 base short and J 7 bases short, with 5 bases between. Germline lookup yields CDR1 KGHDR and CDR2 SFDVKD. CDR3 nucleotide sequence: TGTGCCACCAGTGATTTTGGGAATACGCAGTATTTT. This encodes CATSDFGNTQYF.

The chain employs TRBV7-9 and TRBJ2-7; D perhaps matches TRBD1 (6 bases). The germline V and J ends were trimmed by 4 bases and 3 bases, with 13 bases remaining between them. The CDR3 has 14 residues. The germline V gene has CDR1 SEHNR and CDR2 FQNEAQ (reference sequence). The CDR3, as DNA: TGTGCCAGCAGCTCCGAAAACAGGGTCTACGAGCAGTACTTC. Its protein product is CASSSENRVYEQYF.

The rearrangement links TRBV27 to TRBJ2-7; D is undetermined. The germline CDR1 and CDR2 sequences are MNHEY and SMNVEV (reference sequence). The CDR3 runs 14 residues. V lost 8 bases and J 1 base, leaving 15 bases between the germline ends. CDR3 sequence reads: CASAPRAKSYEQYF. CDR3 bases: TGTGCCAGCGCCCCAAGGGCCAAGTCCTACGAGCAGTACTTC.

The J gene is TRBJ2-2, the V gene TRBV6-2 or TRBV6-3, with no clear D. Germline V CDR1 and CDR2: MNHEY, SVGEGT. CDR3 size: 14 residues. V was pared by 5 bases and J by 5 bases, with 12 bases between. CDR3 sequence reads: CASSRTDLTGELFF. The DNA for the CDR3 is TGTGCCAGCAGTCGGACGGACCTAACCGGGGAGCTGTTTTTT.

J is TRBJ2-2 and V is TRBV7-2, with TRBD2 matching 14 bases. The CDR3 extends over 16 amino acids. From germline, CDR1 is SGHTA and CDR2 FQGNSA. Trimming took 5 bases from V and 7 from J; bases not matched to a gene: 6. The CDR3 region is CASSPGLAGGLGELFF. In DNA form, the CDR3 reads TGTGCCAGCAGCCCTGGACTAGCGGGGGGCCTCGGGGAGCTGTTTTTT. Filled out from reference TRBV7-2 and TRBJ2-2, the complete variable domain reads GAGVSQSPSNKVTEKGKDVELRCDPISGHTALYWYRQSLGQGLEFLIYFQGNSAPDKSGLPSDRFSAERTGGSVSTLTIQRTQQEDSAVYLCASSPGLAGGLGELFFGEGSRLTVL.

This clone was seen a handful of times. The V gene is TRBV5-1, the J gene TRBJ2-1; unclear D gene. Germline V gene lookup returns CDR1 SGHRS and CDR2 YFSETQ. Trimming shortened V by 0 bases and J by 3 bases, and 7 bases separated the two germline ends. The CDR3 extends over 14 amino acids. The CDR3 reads CASSLAANYNEQFF. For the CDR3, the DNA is TGCGCCAGCAGCTTGGCGGCAAACTACAATGAGCAGTTCTTC.

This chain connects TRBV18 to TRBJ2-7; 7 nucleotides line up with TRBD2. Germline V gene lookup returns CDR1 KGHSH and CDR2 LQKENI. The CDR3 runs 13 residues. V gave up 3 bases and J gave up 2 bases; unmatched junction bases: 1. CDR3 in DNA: TGTGCCAGCTCACCCGGGGGGACCTACGAGCAGTACTTC. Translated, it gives CASSPGGTYEQYF.

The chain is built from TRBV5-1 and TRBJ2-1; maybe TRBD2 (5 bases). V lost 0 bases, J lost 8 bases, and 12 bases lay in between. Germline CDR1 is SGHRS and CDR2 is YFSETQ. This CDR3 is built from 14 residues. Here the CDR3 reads CASSLELAGDEQFF. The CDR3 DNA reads TGCGCCAGCAGCTTGGAGCTAGCTGGGGATGAGCAGTTCTTC.

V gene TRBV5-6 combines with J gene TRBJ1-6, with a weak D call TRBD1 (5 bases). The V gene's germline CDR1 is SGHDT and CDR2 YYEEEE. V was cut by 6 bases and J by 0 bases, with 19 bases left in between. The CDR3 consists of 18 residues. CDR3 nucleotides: TGTGCCAGCACCCTACGACGGGCTGGGGGCTCCTATAATTCACCCCTCCACTTT. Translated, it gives CASTLRRAGGSYNSPLHF.

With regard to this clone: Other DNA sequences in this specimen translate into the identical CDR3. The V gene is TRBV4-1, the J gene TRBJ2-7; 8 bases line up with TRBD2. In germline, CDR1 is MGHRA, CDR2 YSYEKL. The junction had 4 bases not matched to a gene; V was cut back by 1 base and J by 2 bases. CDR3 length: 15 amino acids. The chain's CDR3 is CASSQGAGGTYEQYF. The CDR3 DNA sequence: TGCGCCAGCAGCCAAGGGGCGGGAGGCACCTACGAGCAGTACTTC.